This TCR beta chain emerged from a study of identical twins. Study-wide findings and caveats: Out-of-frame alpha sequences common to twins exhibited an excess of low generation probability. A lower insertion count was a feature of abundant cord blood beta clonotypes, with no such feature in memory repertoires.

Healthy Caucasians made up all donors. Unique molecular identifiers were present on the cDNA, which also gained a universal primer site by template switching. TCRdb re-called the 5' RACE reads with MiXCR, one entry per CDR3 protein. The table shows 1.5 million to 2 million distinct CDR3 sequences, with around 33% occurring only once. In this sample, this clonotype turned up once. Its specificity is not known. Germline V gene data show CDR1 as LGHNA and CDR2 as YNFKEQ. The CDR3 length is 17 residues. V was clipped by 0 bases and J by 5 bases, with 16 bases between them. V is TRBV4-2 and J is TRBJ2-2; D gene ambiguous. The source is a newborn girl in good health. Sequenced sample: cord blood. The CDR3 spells CASSQDPQAPRTGELFF. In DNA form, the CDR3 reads TGTGCCAGCAGCCAAGATCCCCAGGCCCCGAGGACCGGGGAGCTGTTTTTT.